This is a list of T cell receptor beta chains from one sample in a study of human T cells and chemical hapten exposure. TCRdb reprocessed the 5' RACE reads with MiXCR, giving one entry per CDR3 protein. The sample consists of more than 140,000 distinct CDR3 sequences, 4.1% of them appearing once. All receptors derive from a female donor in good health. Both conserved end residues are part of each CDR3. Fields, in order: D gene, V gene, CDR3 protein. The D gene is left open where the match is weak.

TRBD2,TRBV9,CASSVVAGAETQYF
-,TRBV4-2,CASSQDQRGLQPQHF
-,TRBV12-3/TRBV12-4,CASTNWGTDTQYF
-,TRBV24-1,CATSDFGGKAFF
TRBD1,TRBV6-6,CASSPQGACAGELFF
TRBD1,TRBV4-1,CASSLQTGDLYEQYF
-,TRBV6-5,CASSLRGSNEQYF
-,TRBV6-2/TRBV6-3,CASSYSALPRAFF
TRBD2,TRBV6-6,CASSLSGGIAYEQYF
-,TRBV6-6,CASANGRNQPQHF
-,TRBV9,CASSVEPGTQYF
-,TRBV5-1,CASSYRDAPGAQYF
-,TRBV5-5,CASSLGGPGGYTF
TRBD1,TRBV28,CASSTGQVYNEQFF